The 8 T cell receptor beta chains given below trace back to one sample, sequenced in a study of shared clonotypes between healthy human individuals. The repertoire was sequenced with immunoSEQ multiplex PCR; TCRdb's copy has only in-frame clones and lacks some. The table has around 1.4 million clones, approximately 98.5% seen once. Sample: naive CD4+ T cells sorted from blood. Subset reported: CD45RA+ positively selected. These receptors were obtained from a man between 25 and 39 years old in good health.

CDR3 sequence reads: CATSEGGRKFF. The CDR3 DNA sequence: TGTGCCACCAGCGAGGGGGGTAGAAAGTTCTTC. J is TRBJ2-1 and V is TRBV15; D is possibly TRBD1 or TRBD2 (6 bases each). This CDR3 spans 11 amino acids. In germline, CDR1 is LNHNV, CDR2 YYDKDF (reference sequence). Trimming removed 5 bases at V and 14 bases at J, with 13 bases between.

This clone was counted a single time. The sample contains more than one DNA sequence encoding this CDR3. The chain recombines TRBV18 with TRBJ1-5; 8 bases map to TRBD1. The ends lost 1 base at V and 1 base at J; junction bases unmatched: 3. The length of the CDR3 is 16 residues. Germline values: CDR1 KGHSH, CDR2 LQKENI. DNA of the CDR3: TGTGCCAGCTCACCACTAGGACAGGGAAGCAATCAGCCCCAGCATTTT. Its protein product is CASSPLGQGSNQPQHF.

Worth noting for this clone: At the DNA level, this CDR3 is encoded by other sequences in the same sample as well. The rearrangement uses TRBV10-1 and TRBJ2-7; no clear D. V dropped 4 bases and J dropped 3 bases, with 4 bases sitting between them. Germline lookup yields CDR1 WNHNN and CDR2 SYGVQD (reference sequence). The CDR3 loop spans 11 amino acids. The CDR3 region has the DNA TGCGCCAGCAGTGTAGGCTACGAGCAGTACTTC. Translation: CASSVGYEQYF.

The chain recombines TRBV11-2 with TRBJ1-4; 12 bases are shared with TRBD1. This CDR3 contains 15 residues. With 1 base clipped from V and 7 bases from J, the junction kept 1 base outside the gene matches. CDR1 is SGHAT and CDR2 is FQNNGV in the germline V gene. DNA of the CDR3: TGTGCCAGCAGCTTAGGGGACAGGGGGCTTGAAAAACTGTTTTTT. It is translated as CASSLGDRGLEKLFF.

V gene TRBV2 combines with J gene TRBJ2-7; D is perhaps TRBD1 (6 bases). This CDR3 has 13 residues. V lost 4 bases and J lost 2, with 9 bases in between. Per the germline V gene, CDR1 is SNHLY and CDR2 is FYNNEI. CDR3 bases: TGTGCCAGCAGTGCACAGGGAACCTACGAGCAGTACTTC. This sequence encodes CASSAQGTYEQYF.

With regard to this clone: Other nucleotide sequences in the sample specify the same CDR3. In nucleotides, the CDR3 is TGCGCCAGCAGCGGGGGACAGGGACGCACTGAAGCTTTCTTT. Translated: CASSGGQGRTEAFF. This chain uses TRBV5-1 with TRBJ1-1; 9 bases are a match to TRBD1. CDR1 and CDR2 (germline): SGHRS, YFSETQ. CDR3 length: 14 amino acids. V shed 4 bases, J shed 4 bases, and the junction held 5 bases outside the gene matches.

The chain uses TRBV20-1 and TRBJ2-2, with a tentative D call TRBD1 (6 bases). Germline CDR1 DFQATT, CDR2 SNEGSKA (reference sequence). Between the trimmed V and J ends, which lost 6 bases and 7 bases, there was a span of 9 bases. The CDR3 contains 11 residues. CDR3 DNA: TGCAGTGCAACAGGGAACGGGGAGCTGTTTTTT. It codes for CSATGNGELFF.

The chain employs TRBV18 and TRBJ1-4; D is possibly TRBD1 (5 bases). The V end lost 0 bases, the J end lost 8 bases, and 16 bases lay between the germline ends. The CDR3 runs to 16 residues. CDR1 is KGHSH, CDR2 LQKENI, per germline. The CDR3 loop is CASSPPRGRSREKLFF. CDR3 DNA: TGTGCCAGCTCACCACCGAGGGGAAGAAGTAGGGAAAAACTGTTTTTT.